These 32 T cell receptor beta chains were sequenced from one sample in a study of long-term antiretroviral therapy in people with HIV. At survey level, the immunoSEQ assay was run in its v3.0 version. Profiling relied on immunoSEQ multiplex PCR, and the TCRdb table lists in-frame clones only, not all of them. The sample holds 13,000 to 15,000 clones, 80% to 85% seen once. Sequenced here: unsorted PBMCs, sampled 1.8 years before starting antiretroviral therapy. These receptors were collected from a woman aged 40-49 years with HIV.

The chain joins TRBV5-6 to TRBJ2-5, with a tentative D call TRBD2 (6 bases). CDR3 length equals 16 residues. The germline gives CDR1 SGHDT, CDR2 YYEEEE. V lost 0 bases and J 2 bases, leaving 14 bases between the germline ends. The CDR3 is CASSLAGGGPQETQYF. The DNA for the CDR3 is TGTGCCAGCAGCTTGGCCGGGGGAGGCCCACAAGAGACCCAGTACTTC.

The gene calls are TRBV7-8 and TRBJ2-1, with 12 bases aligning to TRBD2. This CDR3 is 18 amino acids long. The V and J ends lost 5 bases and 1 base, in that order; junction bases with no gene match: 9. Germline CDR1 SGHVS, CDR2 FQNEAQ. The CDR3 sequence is CASSGELAGGGSYNEQFF. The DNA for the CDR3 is TGTGCCAGCAGCGGTGAACTAGCGGGAGGAGGGTCCTACAATGAGCAGTTCTTC.

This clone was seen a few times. The DNA for the CDR3 is TGTGCCAGCAGTTACTCGAGCGGGCCCCTATCCTACGAGCAGTACTTC. Translation: CASSYSSGPLSYEQYF. This rearrangement joins TRBV6-5 to TRBJ2-7, with D maybe TRBD2 (6 bases). CDR1 is MNHEY and CDR2 is SVGAGI in the germline V gene. V dropped 0 bases and J dropped 1 base, with 13 bases sitting between them. CDR3 size: 16 residues.

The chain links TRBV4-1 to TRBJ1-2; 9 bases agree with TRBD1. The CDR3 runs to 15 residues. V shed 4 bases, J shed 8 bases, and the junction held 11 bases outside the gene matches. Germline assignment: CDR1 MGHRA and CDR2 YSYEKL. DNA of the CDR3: TGCGCCAGCAGCCCCCTCGCCGGGACAGGGAGCGGCTACACCTTC. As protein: CASSPLAGTGSGYTF.

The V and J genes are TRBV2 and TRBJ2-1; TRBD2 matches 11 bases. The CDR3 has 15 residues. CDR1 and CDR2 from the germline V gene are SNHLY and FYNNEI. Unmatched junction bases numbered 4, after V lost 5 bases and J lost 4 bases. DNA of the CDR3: TGTGCCAGCAGTCGTTCTAGCGGGGGGTACAATGAGCAGTTCTTC. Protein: CASSRSSGGYNEQFF.

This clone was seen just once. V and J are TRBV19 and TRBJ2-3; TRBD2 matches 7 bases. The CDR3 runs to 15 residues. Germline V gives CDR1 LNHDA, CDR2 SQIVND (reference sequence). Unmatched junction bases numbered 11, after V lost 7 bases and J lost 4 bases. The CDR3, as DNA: TGTGCCAGTAAGGCGGGAGTTGGATCCCCAGATACGCAGTATTTT. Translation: CASKAGVGSPDTQYF.

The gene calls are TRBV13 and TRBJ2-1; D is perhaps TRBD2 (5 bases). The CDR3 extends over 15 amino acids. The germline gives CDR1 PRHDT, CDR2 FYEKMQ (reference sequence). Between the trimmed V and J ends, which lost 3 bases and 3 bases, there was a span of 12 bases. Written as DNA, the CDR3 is TGTGCCAGCAGCTTGGCAACCCGGGACTACAATGAGCAGTTCTTC. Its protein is CASSLATRDYNEQFF.

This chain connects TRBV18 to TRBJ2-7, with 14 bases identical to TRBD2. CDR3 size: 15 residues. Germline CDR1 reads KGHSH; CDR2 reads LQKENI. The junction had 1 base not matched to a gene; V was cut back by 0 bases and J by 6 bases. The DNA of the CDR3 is TGTGCCAGCTCACCACCGGGACTAGCGGGAGTCGAGCAGTACTTC. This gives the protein CASSPPGLAGVEQYF.

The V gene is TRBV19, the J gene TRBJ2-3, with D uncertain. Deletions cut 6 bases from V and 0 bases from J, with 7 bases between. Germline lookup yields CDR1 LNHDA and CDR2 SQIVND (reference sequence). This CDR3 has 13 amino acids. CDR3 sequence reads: CASRLTSTDTQYF. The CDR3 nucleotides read TGTGCCAGTAGGCTGACTAGCACAGATACGCAGTATTTT.

This chain's CDR3 is CASSLPANTGELFF. The CDR3 DNA reads TGCGCCAGCAGCTTGCCAGCAAACACCGGGGAGCTGTTTTTT. The chain links TRBV5-1 to TRBJ2-2, with D unclear. The CDR3 totals 14 residues. Trimming cost V 1 base and J 2 bases, with 6 bases left between them. From germline, CDR1 is SGHRS and CDR2 YFSETQ.

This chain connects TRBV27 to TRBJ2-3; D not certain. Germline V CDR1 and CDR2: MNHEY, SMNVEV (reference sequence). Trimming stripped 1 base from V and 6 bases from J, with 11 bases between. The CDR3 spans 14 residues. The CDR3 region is CASSLFGNSDTQYF. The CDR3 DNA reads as TGTGCCAGCAGTTTATTTGGCAACAGTGATACGCAGTATTTT.

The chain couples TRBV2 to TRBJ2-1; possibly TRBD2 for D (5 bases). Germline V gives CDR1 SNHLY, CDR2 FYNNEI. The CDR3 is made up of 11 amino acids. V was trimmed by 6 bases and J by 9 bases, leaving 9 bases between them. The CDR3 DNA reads TGTGCCAGCAGGCTAGCAGGTGAGCAGTTCTTC. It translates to CASRLAGEQFF.

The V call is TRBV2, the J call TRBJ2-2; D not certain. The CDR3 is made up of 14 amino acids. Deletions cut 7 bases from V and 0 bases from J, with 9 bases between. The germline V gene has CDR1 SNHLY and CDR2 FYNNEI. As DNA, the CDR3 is TGTGCCAGCAAGGGTTTCACGAACACCGGGGAGCTGTTTTTT. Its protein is CASKGFTNTGELFF. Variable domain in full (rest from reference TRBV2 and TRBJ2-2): EPEVTQTPSHQVTQMGQEVILRCVPISNHLYFYWYRQILGQKVEFLVSFYNNEISEKSEIFDDQFSVERPDGSNFTLKIRSTKLEDSAMYFCASKGFTNTGELFFGEGSRLTVL.

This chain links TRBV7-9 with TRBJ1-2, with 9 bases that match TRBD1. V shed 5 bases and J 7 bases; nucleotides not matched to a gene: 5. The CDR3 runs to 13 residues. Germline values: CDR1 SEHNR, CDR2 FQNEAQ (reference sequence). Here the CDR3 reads CASSPDRGIGYTF. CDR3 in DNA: TGTGCCAGCAGCCCTGACAGGGGGATTGGCTACACCTTC.

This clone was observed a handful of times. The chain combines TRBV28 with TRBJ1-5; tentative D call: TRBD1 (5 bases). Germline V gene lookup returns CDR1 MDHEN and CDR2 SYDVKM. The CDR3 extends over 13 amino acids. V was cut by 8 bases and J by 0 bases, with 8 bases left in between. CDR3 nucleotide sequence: TGTGCCAGCTGGGGACTTAGCAATCAGCCCCAGCATTTT. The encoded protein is CASWGLSNQPQHF.

CDR3 loop: CASSLATGKAGNTIYF. As DNA, the CDR3 is TGTGCCAGCAGCTTAGCGACAGGGAAGGCTGGAAACACCATATATTTT. The chain employs TRBV7-9 and TRBJ1-3; 7 positions match TRBD1. V lost 0 bases to trimming and J lost 2 bases; unmatched junction nucleotides: 4. Germline CDR1 SEHNR, CDR2 FQNEAQ (reference sequence). The CDR3 loop spans 16 amino acids.

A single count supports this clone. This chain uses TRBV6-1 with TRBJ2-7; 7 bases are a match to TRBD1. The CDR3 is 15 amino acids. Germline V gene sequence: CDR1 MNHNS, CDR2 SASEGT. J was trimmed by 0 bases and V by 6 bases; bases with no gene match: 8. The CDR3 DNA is TGTGCCAGCAGAAAAACGGGACAGTTCTCCTACGAGCAGTACTTC. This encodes CASRKTGQFSYEQYF.

Here the CDR3 DNA reads TGCGCCAGCAGCCGCAATCTAGCGGGAGGGCAGGGTACGCAGTATTTT. Translated: CASSRNLAGGQGTQYF. The V call is TRBV5-1, the J call TRBJ2-3; TRBD2 aligns across 12 bases. The junction had 11 bases not matched to a gene; V was cut back by 4 bases and J by 8 bases. Germline CDR1 SGHRS, CDR2 YFSETQ. The CDR3 covers 16 residues.

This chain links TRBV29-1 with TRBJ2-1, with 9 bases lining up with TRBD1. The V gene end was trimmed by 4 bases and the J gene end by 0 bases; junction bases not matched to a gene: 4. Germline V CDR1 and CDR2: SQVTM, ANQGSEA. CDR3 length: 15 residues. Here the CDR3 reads CSVVGTGSSYNEQFF. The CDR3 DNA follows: TGCAGCGTTGTGGGGACAGGGAGCTCCTACAATGAGCAGTTCTTC.

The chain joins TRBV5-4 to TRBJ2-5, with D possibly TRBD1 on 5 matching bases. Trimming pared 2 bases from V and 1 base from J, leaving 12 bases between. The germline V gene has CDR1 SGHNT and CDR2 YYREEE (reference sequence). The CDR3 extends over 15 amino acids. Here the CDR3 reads CASSFSGSPQETQYF. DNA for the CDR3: TGTGCCAGCAGCTTTTCAGGGTCCCCCCAAGAGACCCAGTACTTC. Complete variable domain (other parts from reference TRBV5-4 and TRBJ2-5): ETGVTQSPTHLIKTRGQQVTLRCSSQSGHNTVSWYQQALGQGPQFIFQYYREEENGRGNFPPRFSGLQFPNYSSELNVNALELDDSALYLCASSFSGSPQETQYFGPGTRLLVL.

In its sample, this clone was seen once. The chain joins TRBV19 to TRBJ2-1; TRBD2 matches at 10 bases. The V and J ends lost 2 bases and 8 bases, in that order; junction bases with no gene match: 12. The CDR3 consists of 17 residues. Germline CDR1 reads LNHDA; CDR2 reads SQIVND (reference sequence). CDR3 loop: CASSIIPLAGVADEQFF. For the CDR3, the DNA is TGTGCCAGTAGTATAATTCCCCTAGCGGGAGTAGCCGATGAGCAGTTCTTC.

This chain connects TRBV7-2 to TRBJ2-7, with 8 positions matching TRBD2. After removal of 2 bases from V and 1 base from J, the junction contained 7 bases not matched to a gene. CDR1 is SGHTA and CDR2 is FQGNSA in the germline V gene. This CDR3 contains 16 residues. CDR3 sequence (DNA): TGTGCCAGCAGCTTACTAGCGGGTGTACCATCCTACGAGCAGTACTTC. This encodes CASSLLAGVPSYEQYF.

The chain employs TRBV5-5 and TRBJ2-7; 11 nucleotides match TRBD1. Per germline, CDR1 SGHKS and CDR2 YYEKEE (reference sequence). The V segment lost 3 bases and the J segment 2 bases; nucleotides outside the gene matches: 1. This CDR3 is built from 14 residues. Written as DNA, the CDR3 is TGTGCCAGCAGCTGGGGACAGGGGGCCTACGAGCAGTACTTC. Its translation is CASSWGQGAYEQYF.

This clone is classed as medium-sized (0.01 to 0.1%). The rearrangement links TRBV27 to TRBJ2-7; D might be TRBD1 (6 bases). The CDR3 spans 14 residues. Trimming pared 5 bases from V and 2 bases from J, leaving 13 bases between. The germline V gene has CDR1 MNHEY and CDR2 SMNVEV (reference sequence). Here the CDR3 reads CASSPGQTPYEQYF. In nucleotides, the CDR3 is TGTGCCAGCAGTCCTGGACAGACCCCCTACGAGCAGTACTTC.

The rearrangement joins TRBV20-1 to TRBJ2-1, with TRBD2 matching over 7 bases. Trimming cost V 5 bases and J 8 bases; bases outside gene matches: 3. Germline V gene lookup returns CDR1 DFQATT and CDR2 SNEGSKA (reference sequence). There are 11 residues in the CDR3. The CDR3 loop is CSALGGDEQFF. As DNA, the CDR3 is TGCAGTGCTTTGGGGGGGGATGAGCAGTTCTTC.

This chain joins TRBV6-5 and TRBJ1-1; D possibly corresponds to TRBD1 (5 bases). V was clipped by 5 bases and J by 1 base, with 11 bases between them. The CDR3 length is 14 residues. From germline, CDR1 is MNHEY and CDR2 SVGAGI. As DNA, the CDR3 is TGTGCCAGCAGTCTTCCGGGGACGAACACTGAAGCTTTCTTT. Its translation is CASSLPGTNTEAFF.

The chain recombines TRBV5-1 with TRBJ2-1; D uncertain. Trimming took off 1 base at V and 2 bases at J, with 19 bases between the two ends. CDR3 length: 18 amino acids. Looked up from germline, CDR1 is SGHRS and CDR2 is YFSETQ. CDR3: CASSLMAQVVPPYNEQFF. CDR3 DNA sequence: TGCGCCAGCAGCTTGATGGCCCAGGTCGTTCCCCCCTACAATGAGCAGTTCTTC.

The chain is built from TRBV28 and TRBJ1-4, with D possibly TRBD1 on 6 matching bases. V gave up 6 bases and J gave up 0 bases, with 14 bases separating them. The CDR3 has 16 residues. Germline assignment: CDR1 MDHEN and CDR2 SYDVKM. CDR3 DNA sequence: TGTGCCAGCAGCCCGAGGAGGGGGGCAACTAATGAAAAACTGTTTTTT. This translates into CASSPRRGATNEKLFF.

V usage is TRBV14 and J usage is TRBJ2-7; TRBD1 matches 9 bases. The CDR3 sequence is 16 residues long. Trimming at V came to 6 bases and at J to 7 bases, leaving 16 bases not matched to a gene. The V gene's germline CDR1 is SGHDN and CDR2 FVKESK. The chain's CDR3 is CASSDPIRTGVGEQYF. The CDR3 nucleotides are TGTGCCAGCAGTGACCCTATCAGGACAGGGGTAGGGGAGCAGTACTTC.

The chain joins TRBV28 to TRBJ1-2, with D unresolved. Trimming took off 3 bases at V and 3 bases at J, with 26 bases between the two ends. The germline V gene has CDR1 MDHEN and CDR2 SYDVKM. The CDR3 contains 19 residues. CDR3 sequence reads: CASSFAILMGSSRYYGYTF. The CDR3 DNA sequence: TGTGCCAGCAGTTTCGCAATTCTAATGGGTAGTTCAAGGTACTATGGCTACACCTTC.

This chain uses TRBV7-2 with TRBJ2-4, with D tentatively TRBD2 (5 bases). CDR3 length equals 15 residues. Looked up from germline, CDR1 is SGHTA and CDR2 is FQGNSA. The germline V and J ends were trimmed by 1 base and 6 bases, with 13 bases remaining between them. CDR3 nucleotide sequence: TGTGCCAGCAGCTTAGTACTAGAGTACGGAAACATTCAGTACTTC. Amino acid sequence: CASSLVLEYGNIQYF.

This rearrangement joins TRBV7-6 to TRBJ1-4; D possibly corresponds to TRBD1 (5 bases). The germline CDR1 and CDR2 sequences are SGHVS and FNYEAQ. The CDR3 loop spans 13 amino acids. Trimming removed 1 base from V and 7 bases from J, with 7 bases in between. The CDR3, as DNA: TGTGCCAGCAGCTTAGATCAGGGTGAAAAACTGTTTTTT. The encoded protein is CASSLDQGEKLFF.